The 21 T cell receptor beta chains given below trace back to one sample, sequenced in a study of T cell repertoires in cytomegalovirus infection. TCRdb redid the calling of the reads with MiXCR, one entry per CDR3 protein. The repertoire holds 300,000 to 450,000 distinct CDR3 sequences, around 18% seen once, with 8.7% in the top ten. Material for sequencing was PBMCs. Source of these receptors: a human donor in good health (CMV status not recorded). Some clones in this sample may be carry-over from other donors' samples.

This clonotype has a handful of counts. CDR3 in amino acids: CSVGEAGSYGYTF. CDR3 sequence (DNA): TGCAGCGTTGGGGAGGCAGGGTCCTATGGCTACACCTTC. V is TRBV29-1 and J is TRBJ1-2; TRBD1 might be the D (5 bases). V was cut by 4 bases and J by 4 bases, with 13 bases left in between. This CDR3 contains 13 residues. Germline V gene sequence: CDR1 SQVTM, CDR2 ANQGSEA.

This rearrangement joins TRBV20-1 to TRBJ1-5; the D gene is possibly TRBD1 (5 bases). V shed 1 base and J shed 0 bases, with 7 bases lying between them. CDR1 DFQATT and CDR2 SNEGSKA come from the germline V gene (reference sequence). The CDR3 extends over 14 amino acids. CDR3 nucleotides: TGCAGTGCTAGAGCAGGGTATAGCAATCAGCCCCAGCATTTT. Encoded protein: CSARAGYSNQPQHF.

In this sample, this clonotype turned up a few times. The genes are TRBV7-3 and TRBJ2-7; TRBD2 matches at 10 bases. The germline V gene has CDR1 SGHTA and CDR2 FQGTGA. V was clipped by 3 bases and J by 3 bases; unmatched bases: 5. CDR3 size: 15 residues. The CDR3 sequence is CASSLSGRGGYEQYF. The CDR3 DNA reads TGTGCCAGCAGCTTGAGCGGGAGGGGAGGCTACGAGCAGTACTTC.

This clonotype has at least ten counts. The chain carries TRBV12-3 or TRBV12-4 and TRBJ1-3, with D tentatively TRBD1 (5 bases). The CDR3 sequence is 13 residues long. V was shortened by 0 bases and J by 6 bases, with 6 bases between the two germline ends. CDR3 DNA: TGTGCCAGCAGTTTAGCAGGGGCAAACACCATATATTTT. This gives the protein CASSLAGANTIYF.

This clonotype was seen only a few times. The genes are TRBV5-6 and TRBJ2-5; 7 bases line up with TRBD1. The CDR3 consists of 15 residues. Per germline, CDR1 SGHDT and CDR2 YYEEEE. V lost 4 bases to trimming and J lost 1 base; unmatched junction nucleotides: 7. The CDR3 here is CASSGNRGAQETQYF. Here the CDR3 DNA reads TGTGCCAGCAGCGGTAACAGGGGAGCCCAAGAGACCCAGTACTTC. Complete variable domain (other parts from reference TRBV5-6 and TRBJ2-5): DAGVTQSPTHLIKTRGQQVTLRCSPKSGHDTVSWYQQALGQGPQFIFQYYEEEERQRGNFPDRFSGHQFPNYSSELNVNALLLGDSALYLCASSGNRGAQETQYFGPGTRLLVL.

This clonotype was seen repeatedly, ten times or more. The V call is TRBV19, the J call TRBJ2-7; D assignment may be TRBD1 or TRBD2 (5 bases each). V dropped 5 bases and J dropped 2 bases, with 13 bases sitting between them. Germline values: CDR1 LNHDA, CDR2 SQIVND (reference sequence). The CDR3 runs to 14 residues. The CDR3 loop reads CASSPRDGTYEQYF. The CDR3 DNA sequence: TGTGCCAGTAGTCCCAGGGACGGTACCTACGAGCAGTACTTC. The full variable domain, completed using reference TRBV19 and TRBJ2-7, is DGGITQSPKYLFRKEGQNVTLSCEQNLNHDAMYWYRQDPGQGLRLIYYSQIVNDFQKGDIAEGYSVSREKKESFPLTVTSAQKNPTAFYLCASSPRDGTYEQYFGPGTRLTVT.

The table lists this clonotype with a few counts. The J gene is TRBJ2-3, the V gene TRBV2, with D perhaps matching TRBD1 or TRBD2 (6 bases each). Trimming removed 4 bases at V and 5 bases at J, with 22 bases between. Germline lookup yields CDR1 SNHLY and CDR2 FYNNEI. This CDR3 contains 17 residues. CDR3 protein: CASSGLRGRFPRDTQYF. CDR3 nucleotides: TGTGCCAGCAGTGGTTTAAGGGGGAGGTTCCCCAGAGATACGCAGTATTTT.

The rearrangement links TRBV7-9 to TRBJ2-7; 8 bases align to TRBD2. The CDR3 covers 12 residues. Germline CDR1 reads SEHNR; CDR2 reads FQNEAQ (reference sequence). CDR3 DNA sequence: TGTGCAGTGAGCGGGAGTTGGGGGGAGCAGTACTTC. Translating gives CAVSGSWGEQYF.

The chain recombines TRBV5-1 with TRBJ1-2; D uncertain. The CDR3 consists of 14 residues. Trimming removed 4 bases from V and 7 bases from J, with 17 bases in between. Germline V gene sequence: CDR1 SGHRS, CDR2 YFSETQ. The CDR3 reads CASSRMDGDFGYTF. As DNA, the CDR3 is TGCGCCAGCAGCAGGATGGACGGAGACTTTGGCTACACCTTC.

This clonotype was counted at least ten times. The rearrangement uses TRBV2 and TRBJ2-1, with TRBD2 identical over 13 bases. V trimming: 8 bases; J trimming: 10 bases; junction bases outside the gene matches: 8. This CDR3 has 14 residues. CDR1 is SNHLY, CDR2 FYNNEI, per germline. The chain's CDR3 is CASPGLAGVEEQFF. The CDR3 coding sequence is TGTGCCAGCCCTGGACTAGCGGGAGTGGAGGAGCAGTTCTTC.

The gene calls are TRBV6-5 and TRBJ2-3; D call uncertain. The germline CDR1 and CDR2 sequences are MNHEY and SVGAGI. This CDR3 has 13 amino acids. V lost 10 bases to trimming and J lost 3 bases, with 14 bases between them. CDR3 in amino acids: CAIGLFGTDTQYF. CDR3 nucleotide sequence: TGTGCCATCGGCTTATTTGGGACAGATACGCAGTATTTT.

This clonotype has at least ten counts. The V gene is TRBV27, the J gene TRBJ2-1, with 9 nucleotides matching TRBD2. Germline V lookup: CDR1 MNHEY, CDR2 SMNVEV (reference sequence). Unmatched junction bases numbered 8, after V lost 4 bases and J lost 4 bases. The CDR3 has 16 residues. CDR3 DNA sequence: TGTGCCAGCAGTTCGGGGCGTCTAGCGGGATACAATGAGCAGTTCTTC. Protein sequence: CASSSGRLAGYNEQFF.

In its sample, this clonotype was seen a few times. The chain carries TRBV7-9 and TRBJ2-7, with 9 bases aligning to TRBD1. V shed 9 bases, J shed 3 bases, and the junction held 12 bases outside the gene matches. Germline CDR1 is SEHNR and CDR2 is FQNEAQ (reference sequence). This CDR3 has 15 residues. In DNA form, the CDR3 reads TGTGCCAGTACCCCCCGGGACAGGGATCTCTACGAGCAGTACTTC. Amino acid sequence: CASTPRDRDLYEQYF.

The chain links TRBV30 to TRBJ2-3, with D possibly matching TRBD2 (5 bases). The V end was cut by 2 bases, the J end by 1 base, with 10 bases between. The CDR3 spans 14 residues. Per the germline V gene, CDR1 is GTSNPN and CDR2 is SVGIG (reference sequence). CDR3 sequence (DNA): TGTGCCTGGAGTAAACAAGCGGGCACAGATACGCAGTATTTT. Residues: CAWSKQAGTDTQYF.

This chain joins TRBV3-1 and TRBJ2-1; 9 bases agree with TRBD1. Germline CDR1 and CDR2: LGHDT and YNNKEL (reference sequence). Trimming at V came to 1 base and at J to 9 bases, leaving 4 bases not matched to a gene. CDR3 size: 14 residues. The CDR3 loop reads CASSQVNRGLEQFF. The CDR3, as DNA: TGTGCCAGCAGCCAAGTTAACAGGGGGCTTGAGCAGTTCTTC.

This rearrangement joins TRBV19 to TRBJ1-4, with D maybe TRBD1 (5 bases). V lost 6 bases and J lost 4, with 12 bases in between. The CDR3 is 14 amino acids. The germline CDR1 and CDR2 sequences are LNHDA and SQIVND (reference sequence). DNA for the CDR3: TGTGCCAGTAGGCCGACAGCGCTTAATGAAAAACTGTTTTTT. The encoded protein is CASRPTALNEKLFF.

This clonotype showed up many times. V and J are TRBV12-3 or TRBV12-4 and TRBJ1-4; the D gene is possibly TRBD1 (5 bases). The CDR3 covers 17 residues. Trimming removed 5 bases from V and 0 bases from J, with 16 bases in between. CDR3: CASSPLIGATTNEKLFF. CDR3 sequence (DNA): TGTGCCAGCAGTCCCCTTATTGGGGCCACAACTAATGAAAAACTGTTTTTT.

The V gene is TRBV7-6, the J gene TRBJ2-7; D ambiguous. Trimming removed 4 bases from V and 3 bases from J, with 10 bases in between. The CDR3 has 13 residues. CDR1 and CDR2 (germline): SGHVS, FNYEAQ. The DNA for the CDR3 is TGTGCCAGCAGCTCCGCTGAGTTCTACGAGCAGTACTTC. This sequence encodes CASSSAEFYEQYF.

This sequence joins TRBV5-1 and TRBJ1-1, with D hard to call. The germline V gene encodes CDR1 SGHRS and CDR2 YFSETQ. This CDR3 contains 14 residues. Trimming cost V 4 bases and J 2 bases, with 12 bases left between them. The CDR3 here is CASSKERSNTEAFF. In nucleotides, the CDR3 is TGCGCCAGCAGCAAAGAGAGGAGTAACACTGAAGCTTTCTTT.

V gene TRBV20-1 combines with J gene TRBJ2-1; the D call may be TRBD1 or TRBD2 (5 bases each). With 3 bases removed from V and 0 bases from J, the gap between germline ends came to 9 bases. From germline, CDR1 is DFQATT and CDR2 SNEGSKA (reference sequence). The CDR3 has 14 residues. This chain's CDR3 is CSARGTASYNEQFF. CDR3 bases: TGCAGTGCTAGGGGGACGGCCTCCTACAATGAGCAGTTCTTC.

This chain uses TRBV11-2 with TRBJ1-2, with D possibly TRBD1 on 5 matching bases. CDR1 is SGHAT and CDR2 is FQNNGV in the germline V gene. Trimming shortened V by 5 bases and J by 5 bases, and 12 bases separated the two germline ends. This CDR3 has 13 residues. The CDR3 sequence: CASSQAGRYGYTF. DNA for the CDR3: TGTGCCAGCAGCCAGGCAGGGCGATATGGCTACACCTTC.